This entry lists 12 T cell receptor beta chains sequenced from one sample in a study of blood T cell repertoires in COVID-19. TCRdb keeps only in-frame clones here, not all; method: immunoSEQ multiplex PCR. In the table there are some 200,000 clones, about 85% of which are singletons. Sequenced sample: peripheral blood. Receptors were obtained from a woman older than 75 with acute or convalescent COVID-19.

The CDR3 DNA sequence: TGTGCCAGCTCACCTGCGGGGCCGGGACAGGGCTATGGCTACACCTTC. This translates into CASSPAGPGQGYGYTF. The rearrangement uses TRBV18 and TRBJ1-2; 9 nucleotides align to TRBD1. Germline lookup yields CDR1 KGHSH and CDR2 LQKENI. The CDR3 runs 16 residues. V was pared by 3 bases and J by 4 bases, with 9 bases of the junction left unmatched.

The chain uses TRBV19 and TRBJ1-2, with 8 bases identical to TRBD1. V shed 5 bases, J shed 7 bases, and the junction held 9 bases outside the gene matches. The CDR3 runs to 14 residues. Looked up from germline, CDR1 is LNHDA and CDR2 is SQIVND (reference sequence). The CDR3 loop reads CASSRTGKTFGYTF. Here the CDR3 DNA reads TGTGCCAGTAGTCGGACAGGGAAAACCTTTGGCTACACCTTC.

The V gene is TRBV18, the J gene TRBJ1-2; a weak D match, TRBD1 (6 bases). This CDR3 region has 14 residues. The germline gives CDR1 KGHSH, CDR2 LQKENI. Trimming stripped 2 bases from V and 4 bases from J, with 11 bases between. The CDR3 region is CASSPTDSAYGYTF. The CDR3 DNA reads TGTGCCAGCTCACCAACGGACAGCGCCTATGGCTACACCTTC.

The rearrangement uses TRBV19 and TRBJ2-3; a possible D gene is TRBD1 (6 bases). The length of the CDR3 is 15 residues. In germline, CDR1 is LNHDA, CDR2 SQIVND (reference sequence). V lost 3 bases and J lost 8, with 18 bases in between. CDR3 region: CASSINGQTKGTQYF. CDR3 in DNA: TGTGCCAGTAGTATCAACGGACAGACAAAGGGTACGCAGTATTTT.

The chain recombines TRBV7-8 with TRBJ2-7; 8 nucleotides agree with TRBD2. After removal of 5 bases from V and 2 bases from J, the junction contained 11 bases not matched to a gene. Per the germline V gene, CDR1 is SGHVS and CDR2 is FQNEAQ. The CDR3 length is 16 residues. CDR3 in DNA: TGTGCCAGCAGCCTCGGGAGGGGGGGTACCACCTACGAGCAGTACTTC. As protein: CASSLGRGGTTYEQYF.

This chain joins TRBV10-1 and TRBJ2-7; 13 bases are a match to TRBD2. Germline CDR1 is WNHNN and CDR2 is SYGVQD (reference sequence). Unmatched junction bases numbered 7, after V lost 5 bases and J lost 3 bases. The CDR3 is made up of 16 amino acids. The CDR3 loop is CASSRGLAGTHYEQYF. The CDR3 nucleotides read TGCGCCAGCAGTAGGGGACTAGCGGGGACCCACTACGAGCAGTACTTC.

The chain is built from TRBV7-2 and TRBJ1-5; 8 bases match TRBD1. V shed 2 bases and J 5 bases; nucleotides not matched to a gene: 5. Germline-derived CDR1 and CDR2 are SGHTA and FQGNSA. The CDR3 is 15 amino acids. Here the CDR3 reads CASSLRTGFDQPQHF. The CDR3 coding sequence is TGTGCCAGCAGCTTAAGGACAGGGTTCGATCAGCCCCAGCATTTT.

V gene TRBV4-1 combines with J gene TRBJ2-4, with 8 bases identical to TRBD1. V shed 2 bases and J 9 bases; nucleotides not matched to a gene: 6. This CDR3 has 14 amino acids. Germline CDR1 is MGHRA and CDR2 is YSYEKL. CDR3: CASSQTPGQVIQYF. CDR3 DNA sequence: TGCGCCAGCAGCCAAACTCCGGGACAGGTCATTCAGTACTTC.

The chain has TRBV4-2 and TRBJ1-6; TRBD1 matches 8 bases. The CDR3 runs 18 residues. Germline V gene sequence: CDR1 LGHNA, CDR2 YNFKEQ. With 5 bases clipped from V and 3 bases from J, the junction kept 12 bases outside the gene matches. The DNA for the CDR3 is TGTGCCAGCAGCACTGACAGGGGATCCCGCCTCTATAATTCACCCCTCCACTTT. It specifies CASSTDRGSRLYNSPLHF.

The chain has TRBV6-5 and TRBJ1-1; D not certain. Germline V lookup: CDR1 MNHEY, CDR2 SVGAGI. CDR3 size: 13 residues. Trimming stripped 4 bases from V and 1 base from J, with 7 bases between. For the CDR3, the DNA is TGTGCCAGCAGTTTACGGAGGAACACTGAAGCTTTCTTT. Protein: CASSLRRNTEAFF.

The chain recombines TRBV6-1 with TRBJ2-1; 7 bases agree with TRBD2. V lost 0 bases and J lost 14; bases outside the gene matches: 4. CDR3 length: 12 residues. Germline V gene sequence: CDR1 MNHNS, CDR2 SASEGT. CDR3 sequence: CASSEARGKEFF. The CDR3 DNA sequence: TGTGCCAGCAGTGAAGCGCGGGGGAAGGAGTTCTTC.

The genes are TRBV6-6 and TRBJ2-2; D call uncertain. V shed 10 bases and J shed 3 bases, with 9 bases lying between them. CDR1 is MNHNY and CDR2 is SVGAGI in the germline V gene (reference sequence). CDR3 length: 12 amino acids. CDR3 residues: CATDRDTGELFF. DNA for the CDR3: TGTGCCACCGACCGGGACACCGGGGAGCTGTTTTTT.